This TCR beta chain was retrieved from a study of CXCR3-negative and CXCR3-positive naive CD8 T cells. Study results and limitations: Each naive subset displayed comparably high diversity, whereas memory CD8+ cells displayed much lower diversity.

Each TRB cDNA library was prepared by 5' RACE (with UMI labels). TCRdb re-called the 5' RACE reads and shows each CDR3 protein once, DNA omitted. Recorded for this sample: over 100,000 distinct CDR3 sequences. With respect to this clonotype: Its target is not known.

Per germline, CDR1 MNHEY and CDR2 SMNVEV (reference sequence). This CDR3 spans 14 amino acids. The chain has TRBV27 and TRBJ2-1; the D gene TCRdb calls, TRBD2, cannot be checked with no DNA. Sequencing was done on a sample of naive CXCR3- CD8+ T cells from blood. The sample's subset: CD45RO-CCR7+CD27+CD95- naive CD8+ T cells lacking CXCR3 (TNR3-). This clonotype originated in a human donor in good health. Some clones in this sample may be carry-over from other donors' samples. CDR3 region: CASSYWRSGNEQFF.